These 11 T cell receptor beta chains originate from one sample sequenced in a study of CD8 T cells in ankylosing spondylitis. For these receptors, no antigen is known. Each CDR3 protein is one row after TCRdb ran MiXCR on the 5' RACE reads. The sample includes about 540,000 distinct CDR3 sequences, roughly 13% of them seen just once. Study observations and caveats: A TCR beta motif of under ten highly homologous variants seemed to mark ankylosing spondylitis blood.

The sample taken for sequencing was blood, either unsorted or a sorted T cell fraction (not recorded which). These receptors came from a male donor with ankylosing spondylitis.

This clonotype was counted a few times. The chain couples TRBV6-1 to TRBJ1-5; D uncertain. The CDR3 is 16 residues long. The V gene's germline CDR1 is MNHNS and CDR2 SASEGT. V shed 6 bases and J shed 1 base, with 16 bases lying between them. CDR3 in DNA: TGTGCCAGCAGCCTGTTTGGGTCGGGGAGCAATCAGCCCCAGCATTTT. Encoded protein: CASSLFGSGSNQPQHF.

This clonotype was counted between two and nine times. This rearrangement joins TRBV19 to TRBJ1-2; TRBD1 matches 8 bases. The CDR3 covers 12 residues. V gave up 10 bases and J gave up 8 bases; unmatched junction bases: 9. The germline gives CDR1 LNHDA, CDR2 SQIVND (reference sequence). The CDR3 protein is CATSDRAGGYTF. The DNA of the CDR3 is TGTGCCACATCGGACAGGGCTGGAGGCTACACCTTC.

This clonotype has just a few counts. The V gene is TRBV19, the J gene TRBJ1-6; the D gene is possibly TRBD1 (6 bases). This CDR3 region has 15 residues. V lost 1 base and J lost 9, with 13 bases in between. Germline assignment: CDR1 LNHDA and CDR2 SQIVND (reference sequence). CDR3 bases: TGTGCCAGTAGTATAGCGACAGGTGCCGTTTCACCCCTCCACTTT. Protein sequence: CASSIATGAVSPLHF.

The V call is TRBV6-1, the J call TRBJ2-7, with a weak D call TRBD1 (6 bases). The germline CDR1 and CDR2 sequences are MNHNS and SASEGT. V was pared by 6 bases and J by 0 bases, with 15 bases between. The CDR3 contains 15 residues. In DNA, the CDR3 is TGTGCCAGCAGATTGCAGGGGCCTAGCTCCTACGAGCAGTACGTC. Protein sequence: CASRLQGPSSYEQYV.

This clonotype was picked up a small number of times. The rearrangement links TRBV6-5 to TRBJ1-3; maybe TRBD1 (6 bases). There are 17 residues in the CDR3. Between the trimmed V and J ends, which lost 2 bases and 1 base, there was a span of 15 bases. CDR1 is MNHEY, CDR2 SVGAGI, per germline. The CDR3 loop is CASSYAGRGFSGNTIYF. CDR3 sequence (DNA): TGTGCCAGCAGTTACGCGGGCAGGGGTTTTTCTGGAAACACCATATATTTT.

This chain connects TRBV5-1 to TRBJ2-3; a possible D gene is TRBD2 (7 bases). The CDR3 has 16 amino acids. Germline CDR1 and CDR2: SGHRS and YFSETQ. Trimming took 4 bases from V and 3 from J, leaving 18 bases between them. The CDR3, as DNA: TGCGCCAGCAGCCCACGAGGGGGGGCAAGGACAGATACGCAGTATTTT. Amino acids: CASSPRGGARTDTQYF. Full variable domain (rest looked up from reference TRBV5-1 and TRBJ2-3): KAGVTQTPRYLIKTRGQQVTLSCSPISGHRSVSWYQQTPGQGLQFLFEYFSETQRNKGNFPGRFSGRQFSNSRSEMNVSTLELGDSALYLCASSPRGGARTDTQYFGPGTRLTVL.

This clonotype appeared a few times. The rearrangement joins TRBV11-2 to TRBJ2-7, with D unresolved. The CDR3 is made up of 16 amino acids. V shed 1 base and J shed 0 bases, with 13 bases lying between them. From germline, CDR1 is SGHAT and CDR2 FQNNGV. The CDR3 DNA reads TGTGCCAGCAGCTTAGGTCAAGGGAAAAGCTCCTACGAGCAGTACTTC. This encodes CASSLGQGKSSYEQYF. Full variable domain (outside the CDR3, taken from reference TRBV11-2 and TRBJ2-7): EAGVAQSPRYKIIEKRQSVAFWCNPISGHATLYWYQQILGQGPKLLIQFQNNGVVDDSQLPKDRFSAERLKGVDSTLKIQPAKLEDSAVYLCASSLGQGKSSYEQYFGPGTRLTVT.

The sample holds a few counts of this clonotype. The chain recombines TRBV29-1 with TRBJ1-1; the D is unclear. Germline values: CDR1 SQVTM, CDR2 ANQGSEA. Trimming cost V 6 bases and J 8 bases, with 13 bases left between them. CDR3 length: 11 residues. DNA of the CDR3: TGCAGCGTCAGTGGAGGCAGCGAAGCTTTCTTT. This encodes CSVSGGSEAFF. The whole variable domain, filled in from reference TRBV29-1 and TRBJ1-1, reads SAVISQKPSRDICQRGTSLTIQCQVDSQVTMMFWYRQQPGQSLTLIATANQGSEATYESGFVIDKFPISRPNLTFSTLTVSNMSPEDSSIYLCSVSGGSEAFFGQGTRLTVV.

V is TRBV12-5 and J is TRBJ2-7, with 10 bases fitting TRBD1. This CDR3 comprises 14 residues. Germline V lookup: CDR1 LGHNT, CDR2 FRNRAP. Unmatched junction bases numbered 5, after V lost 6 bases and J lost 3 bases. In DNA form, the CDR3 reads TGTGCTAGTGGCCCGGGACAGGGGCTCTACGAGCAGTACGTC. This gives the protein CASGPGQGLYEQYV.

V gene TRBV24-1 combines with J gene TRBJ2-1, with D maybe TRBD2 (6 bases). This CDR3 comprises 16 residues. Trimming stripped 4 bases from V and 5 bases from J, with 17 bases between. Germline loops: CDR1 KGHDR, CDR2 SFDVKD. In DNA, the CDR3 is TGTGCCACCAGTGACCGGGGACTGGGAAGGGACAATGAGCAGTTCTTC. Protein sequence: CATSDRGLGRDNEQFF.

The CDR3 nucleotides are TGTGCCAGTAGTATCCGGAGCCCCAATGGCTACACCTTC. Translation gives CASSIRSPNGYTF. The V gene is TRBV19, the J gene TRBJ1-2; unclear D gene. V was trimmed by 3 bases and J by 6 bases, leaving 11 bases between them. Germline assignment: CDR1 LNHDA and CDR2 SQIVND (reference sequence). The length of the CDR3 is 13 residues.